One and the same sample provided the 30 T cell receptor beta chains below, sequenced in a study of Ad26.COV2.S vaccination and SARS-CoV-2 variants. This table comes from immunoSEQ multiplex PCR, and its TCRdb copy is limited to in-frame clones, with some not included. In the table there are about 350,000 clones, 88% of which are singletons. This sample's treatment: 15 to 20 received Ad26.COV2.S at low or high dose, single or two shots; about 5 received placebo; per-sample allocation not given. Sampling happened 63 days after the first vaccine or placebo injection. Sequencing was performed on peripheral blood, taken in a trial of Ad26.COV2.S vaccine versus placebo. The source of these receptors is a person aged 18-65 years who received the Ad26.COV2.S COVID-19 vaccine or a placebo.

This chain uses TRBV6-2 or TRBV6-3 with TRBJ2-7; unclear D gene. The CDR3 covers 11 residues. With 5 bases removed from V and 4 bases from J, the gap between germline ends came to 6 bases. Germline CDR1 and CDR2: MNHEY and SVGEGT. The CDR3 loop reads CASSNLYEQYF. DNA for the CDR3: TGTGCCAGCAGTAACTTATACGAGCAGTACTTC.

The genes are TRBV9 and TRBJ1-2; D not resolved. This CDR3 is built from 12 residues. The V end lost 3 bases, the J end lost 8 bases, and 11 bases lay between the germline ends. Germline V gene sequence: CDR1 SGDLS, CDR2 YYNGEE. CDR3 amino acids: CASSAGLEGYTF. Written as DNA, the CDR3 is TGTGCCAGCAGCGCTGGATTGGAGGGCTACACCTTC.

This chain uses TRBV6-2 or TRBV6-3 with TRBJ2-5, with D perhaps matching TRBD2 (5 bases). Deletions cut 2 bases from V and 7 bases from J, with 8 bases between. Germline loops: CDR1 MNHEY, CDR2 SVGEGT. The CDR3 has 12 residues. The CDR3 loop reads CASSYDGGTQYF. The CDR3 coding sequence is TGTGCCAGCAGTTACGACGGAGGGACCCAGTACTTC.

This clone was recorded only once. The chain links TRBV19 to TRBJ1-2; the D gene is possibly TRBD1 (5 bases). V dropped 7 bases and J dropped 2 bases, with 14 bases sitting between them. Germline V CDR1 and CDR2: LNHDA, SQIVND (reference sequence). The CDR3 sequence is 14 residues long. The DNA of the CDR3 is TGTGCCAGTATTTCGGCAGGGCTGAACTATGGCTACACCTTC. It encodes CASISAGLNYGYTF. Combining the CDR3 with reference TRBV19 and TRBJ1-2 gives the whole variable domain DGGITQSPKYLFRKEGQNVTLSCEQNLNHDAMYWYRQDPGQGLRLIYYSQIVNDFQKGDIAEGYSVSREKKESFPLTVTSAQKNPTAFYLCASISAGLNYGYTFGSGTRLTVV.

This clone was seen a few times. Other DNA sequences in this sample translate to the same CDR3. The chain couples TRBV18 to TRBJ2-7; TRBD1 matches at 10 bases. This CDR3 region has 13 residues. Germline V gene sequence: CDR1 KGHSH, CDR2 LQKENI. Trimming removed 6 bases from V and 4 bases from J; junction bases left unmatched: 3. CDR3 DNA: TGTGCCAGCTCCCGGGACAGGGGTTACGAGCAGTACTTC. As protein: CASSRDRGYEQYF.

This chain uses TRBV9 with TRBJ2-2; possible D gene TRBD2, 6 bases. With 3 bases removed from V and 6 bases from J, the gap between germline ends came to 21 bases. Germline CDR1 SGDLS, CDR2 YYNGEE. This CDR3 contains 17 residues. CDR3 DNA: TGTGCCAGCAGCGCATCGTCGGGGGTACCTAAGTCCGGGGAGCTGTTTTTT. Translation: CASSASSGVPKSGELFF.

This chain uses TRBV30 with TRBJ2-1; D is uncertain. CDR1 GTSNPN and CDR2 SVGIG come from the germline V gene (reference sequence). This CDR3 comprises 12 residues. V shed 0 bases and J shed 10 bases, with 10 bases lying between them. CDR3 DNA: TGTGCCTGGAGTGTAACCCCCGGGGAGCAGTTCTTC. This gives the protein CAWSVTPGEQFF.

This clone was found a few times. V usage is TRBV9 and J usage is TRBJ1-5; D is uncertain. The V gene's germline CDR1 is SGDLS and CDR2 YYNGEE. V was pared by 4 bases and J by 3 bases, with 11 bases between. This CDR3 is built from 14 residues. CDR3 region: CASSNSAYNQPQHF. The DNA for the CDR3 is TGTGCCAGCAGCAACTCAGCTTACAATCAGCCCCAGCATTTT.

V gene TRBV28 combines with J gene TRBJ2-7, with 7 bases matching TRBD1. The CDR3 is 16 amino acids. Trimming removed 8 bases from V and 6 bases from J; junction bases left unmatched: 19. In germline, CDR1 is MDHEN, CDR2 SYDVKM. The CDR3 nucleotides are TGTGCCAGCCGTCATTGGGGTCGACAGGGAAGCAGCGAGCAGTACTTC. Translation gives CASRHWGRQGSSEQYF. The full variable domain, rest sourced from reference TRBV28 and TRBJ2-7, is DVKVTQSSRYLVKRTGEKVFLECVQDMDHENMFWYRQDPGLGLRLIYFSYDVKMKEKGDIPEGYSVSREKKERFSLILESASTNQTSMYLCASRHWGRQGSSEQYFGPGTRLTVT.

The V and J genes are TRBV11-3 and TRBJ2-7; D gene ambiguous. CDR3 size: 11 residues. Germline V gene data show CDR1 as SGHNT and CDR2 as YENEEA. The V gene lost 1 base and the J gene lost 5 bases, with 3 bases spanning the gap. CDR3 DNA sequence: TGTGCCAGCAGCTTAGGTGACGAGCAGTACTTC. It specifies CASSLGDEQYF.

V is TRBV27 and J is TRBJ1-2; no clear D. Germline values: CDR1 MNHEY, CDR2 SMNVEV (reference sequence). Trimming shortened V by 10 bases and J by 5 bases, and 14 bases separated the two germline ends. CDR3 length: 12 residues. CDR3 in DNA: TGTGCCACCGGAGGGATCCGTTATGGCTACACCTTC. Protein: CATGGIRYGYTF.

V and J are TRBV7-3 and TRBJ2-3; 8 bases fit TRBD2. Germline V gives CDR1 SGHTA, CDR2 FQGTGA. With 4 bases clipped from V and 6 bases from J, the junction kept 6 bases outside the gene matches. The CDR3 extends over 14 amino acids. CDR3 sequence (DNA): TGTGCCAGCAGCTGGGGACTAGGGCAGGATACGCAGTATTTT. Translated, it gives CASSWGLGQDTQYF.

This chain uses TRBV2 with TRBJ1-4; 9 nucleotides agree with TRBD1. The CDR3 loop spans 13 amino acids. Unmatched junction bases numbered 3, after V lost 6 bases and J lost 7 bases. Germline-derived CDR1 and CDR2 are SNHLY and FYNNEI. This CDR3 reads CASRTGGAEKLFF. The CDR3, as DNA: TGTGCCAGCAGGACAGGGGGAGCTGAAAAACTGTTTTTT.

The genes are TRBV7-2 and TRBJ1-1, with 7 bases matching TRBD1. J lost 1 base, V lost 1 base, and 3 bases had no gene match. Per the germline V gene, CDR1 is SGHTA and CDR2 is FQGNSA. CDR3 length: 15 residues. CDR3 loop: CASSLVAGGNTEAFF. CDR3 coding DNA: TGTGCCAGCAGCTTAGTGGCAGGGGGGAACACTGAAGCTTTCTTT.

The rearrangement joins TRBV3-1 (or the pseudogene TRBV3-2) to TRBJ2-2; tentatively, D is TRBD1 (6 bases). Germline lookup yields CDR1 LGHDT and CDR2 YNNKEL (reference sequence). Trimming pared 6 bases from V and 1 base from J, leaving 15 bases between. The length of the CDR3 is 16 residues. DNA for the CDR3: TGTGCCAGCAGTCCCTGGACAGCGGTGAACACCGGGGAGCTGTTTTTT. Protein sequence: CASSPWTAVNTGELFF.

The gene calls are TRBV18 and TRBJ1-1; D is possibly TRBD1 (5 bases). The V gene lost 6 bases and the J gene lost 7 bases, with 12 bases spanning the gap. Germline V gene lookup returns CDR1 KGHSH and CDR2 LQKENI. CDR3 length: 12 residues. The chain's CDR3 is CASSQGGNEAFF. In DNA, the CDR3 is TGTGCCAGCTCGCAGGGAGGGAATGAAGCTTTCTTT. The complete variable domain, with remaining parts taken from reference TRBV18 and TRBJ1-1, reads NAGVMQNPRHLVRRRGQEARLRCSPMKGHSHVYWYRQLPEEGLKFMVYLQKENIIDESGMPKERFSAEFPKEGPSILRIQQVVRGDSAAYFCASSQGGNEAFFGQGTRLTVV.

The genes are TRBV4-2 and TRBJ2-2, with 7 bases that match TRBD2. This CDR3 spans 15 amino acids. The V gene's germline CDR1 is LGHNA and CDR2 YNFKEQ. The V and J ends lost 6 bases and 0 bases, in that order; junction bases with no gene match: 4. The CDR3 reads CASRRESSNTGELFF. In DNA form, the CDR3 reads TGTGCCAGCAGGCGGGAGTCTTCGAACACCGGGGAGCTGTTTTTT.

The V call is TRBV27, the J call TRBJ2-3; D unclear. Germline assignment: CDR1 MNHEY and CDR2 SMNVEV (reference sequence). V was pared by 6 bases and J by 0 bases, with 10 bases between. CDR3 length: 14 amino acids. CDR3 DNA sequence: TGTGCCAGCAGATACGGACGGAGCACAGATACGCAGTATTTT. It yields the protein CASRYGRSTDTQYF.

CDR3 region: CASRPRGTRHHEQFF. Here the CDR3 DNA reads TGTGCCAGCAGGCCCCGGGGGACCCGGCATCATGAGCAGTTCTTC. The chain is built from TRBV28 and TRBJ2-1; D is possibly TRBD2 (6 bases). The germline V gene has CDR1 MDHEN and CDR2 SYDVKM. V lost 6 bases and J lost 8, with 20 bases in between. The CDR3 is 15 amino acids.

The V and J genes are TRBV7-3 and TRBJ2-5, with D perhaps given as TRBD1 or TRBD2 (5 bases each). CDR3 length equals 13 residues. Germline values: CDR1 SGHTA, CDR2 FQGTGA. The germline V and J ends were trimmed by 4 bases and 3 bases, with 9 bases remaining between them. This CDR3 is CASSWGSEETQYF. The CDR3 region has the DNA TGTGCCAGCAGCTGGGGGTCGGAAGAGACCCAGTACTTC.

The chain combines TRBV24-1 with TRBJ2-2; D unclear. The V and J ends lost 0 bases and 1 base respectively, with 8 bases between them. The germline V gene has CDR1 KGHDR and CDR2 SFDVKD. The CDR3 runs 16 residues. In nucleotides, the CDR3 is TGTGCCACCAGTGATTTGCGGCGCAGGAACACCGGGGAGCTGTTTTTT. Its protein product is CATSDLRRRNTGELFF.

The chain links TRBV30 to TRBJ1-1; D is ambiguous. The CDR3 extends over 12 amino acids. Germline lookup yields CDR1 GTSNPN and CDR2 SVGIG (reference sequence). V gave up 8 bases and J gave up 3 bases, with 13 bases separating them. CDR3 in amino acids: CAHTFGHTEAFF. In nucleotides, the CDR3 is TGTGCCCATACCTTCGGACACACTGAAGCTTTCTTT.

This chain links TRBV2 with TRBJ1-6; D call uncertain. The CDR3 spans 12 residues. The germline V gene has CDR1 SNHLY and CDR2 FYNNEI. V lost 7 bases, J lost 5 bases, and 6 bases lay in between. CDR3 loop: CASNGDNSPLHF. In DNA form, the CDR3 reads TGTGCCAGCAACGGGGATAATTCACCCCTCCACTTT.

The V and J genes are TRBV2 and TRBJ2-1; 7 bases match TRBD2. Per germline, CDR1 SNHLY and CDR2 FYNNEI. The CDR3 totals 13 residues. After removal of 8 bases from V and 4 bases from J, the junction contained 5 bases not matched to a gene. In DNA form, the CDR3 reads TGTGCCAGCGGGCTAGCGGTGTACAATGAGCAGTTCTTC. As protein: CASGLAVYNEQFF.

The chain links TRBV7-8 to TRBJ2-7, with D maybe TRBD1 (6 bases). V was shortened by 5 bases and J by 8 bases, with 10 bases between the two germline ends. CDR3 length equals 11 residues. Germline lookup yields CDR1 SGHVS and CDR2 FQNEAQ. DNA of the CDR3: TGTGCCAGCAGCCTCCGGGACAAGCAGTACTTC. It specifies CASSLRDKQYF.

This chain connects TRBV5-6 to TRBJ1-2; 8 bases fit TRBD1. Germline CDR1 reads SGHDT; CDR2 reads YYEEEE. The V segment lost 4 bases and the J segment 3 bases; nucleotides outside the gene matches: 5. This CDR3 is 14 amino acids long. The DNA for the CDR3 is TGTGCCAGCAGCAGGGGACAGGAGGACTATGGCTACACCTTC. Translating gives CASSRGQEDYGYTF.

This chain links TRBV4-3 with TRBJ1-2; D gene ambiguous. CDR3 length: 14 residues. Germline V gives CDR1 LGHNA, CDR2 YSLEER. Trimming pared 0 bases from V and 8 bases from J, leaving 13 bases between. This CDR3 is CASSQDEGIGGYTF. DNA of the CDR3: TGCGCCAGCAGCCAAGATGAAGGGATCGGGGGCTACACCTTC.

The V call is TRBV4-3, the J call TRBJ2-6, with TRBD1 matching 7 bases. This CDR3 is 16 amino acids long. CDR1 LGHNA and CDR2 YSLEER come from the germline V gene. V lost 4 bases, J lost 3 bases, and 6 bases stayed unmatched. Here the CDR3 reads CASSRHTGDGANVLTF. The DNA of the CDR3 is TGCGCCAGCAGCCGACATACAGGGGATGGGGCCAACGTCCTGACTTTC.

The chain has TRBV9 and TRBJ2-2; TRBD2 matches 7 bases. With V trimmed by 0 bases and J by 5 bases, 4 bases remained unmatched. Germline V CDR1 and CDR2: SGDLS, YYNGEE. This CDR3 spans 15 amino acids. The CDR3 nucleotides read TGTGCCAGCAGCGTAGGCGGGAGAGAAACCGGGGAGCTGTTTTTT. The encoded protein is CASSVGGRETGELFF.

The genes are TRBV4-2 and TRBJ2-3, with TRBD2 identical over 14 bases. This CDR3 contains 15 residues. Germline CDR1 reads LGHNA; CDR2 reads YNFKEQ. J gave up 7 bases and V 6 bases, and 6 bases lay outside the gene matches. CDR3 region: CASRGTSGRWNTQYF. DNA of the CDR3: TGTGCCAGCAGGGGGACTAGCGGGAGATGGAATACGCAGTATTTT.